These 2 T cell receptor beta chains were all obtained from the same sample, sequenced in a study of cytomegalovirus exposure and HLA in healthy donors. A multiplex PCR was run with 60 Vbeta primers and 13 Jbeta primers. Clones were sequenced by immunoSEQ multiplex PCR, and TCRdb holds only the in-frame ones, with some missing. The sample shows about 120,000 clones, more than 65% of them seen only once. Sample: PBMCs. The receptors originated from a man aged 18 to 29 in good health and CMV-seronegative.

This chain joins TRBV19 and TRBJ2-1; the D gene is possibly TRBD1 (5 bases). The V end was cut by 5 bases, the J end by 7 bases, with 9 bases between. CDR1 is LNHDA and CDR2 is SQIVND in the germline V gene (reference sequence). CDR3 size: 12 residues. CDR3 in amino acids: CASSPRVNEQFF. CDR3 DNA sequence: TGTGCCAGTAGTCCCAGGGTTAATGAGCAGTTCTTC.

V gene TRBV29-1 combines with J gene TRBJ2-3, with TRBD1 matching over 7 bases. The ends lost 3 bases at V and 6 bases at J; junction bases unmatched: 15. The CDR3 runs 16 residues. Germline V CDR1 and CDR2: SQVTM, ANQGSEA. The CDR3 region has the DNA TGCAGCGTTGAGGGGGTGAGACAGGGCCCACAGGATACGCAGTATTTT. This sequence encodes CSVEGVRQGPQDTQYF.